This is a list of T cell receptor beta chains from one sample in a study of memory CD8 T cells in hepatitis C reinfection. TCRdb keeps only in-frame clones here, not all; method: immunoSEQ multiplex PCR. The sample records fewer than 50,000 clones, roughly 88% being singletons. Sequenced sample: naive CD8+ T cells sorted from blood. All receptors derive from a man between 18 and 35 years old with hepatitis C virus infection. The CDR3 runs from the conserved cysteine through the conserved F or W. The order of the fields is V gene, J gene, clone size, D gene, CDR3 protein, CDR3 DNA. A D gene is named only where the DNA matches it firmly. Not all rows give a size; the values are once, few, many and, for expanded clones, a class.

TRBV6-6,TRBJ1-1,.,.,CASSYGGGDTEAFF,TGTGCCAGCAGTTATGGGGGAGGGGACACTGAAGCTTTCTTT
TRBV4-1,TRBJ2-7,.,TRBD2,CASSQALAGAYEQYF,TGCGCCAGCAGCCAAGCACTAGCGGGAGCCTACGAGCAGTACTTC
TRBV10-3,TRBJ2-2,.,TRBD2,CAISEMGLAGWNTGELFF,TGTGCCATCAGCGAGATGGGACTAGCGGGGTGGAACACCGGGGAGCTGTTTTTT
TRBV7-2,TRBJ1-1,.,.,CASSFLGGEAFF,TGTGCCAGCAGCTTCTTGGGAGGGGAAGCTTTCTTT
TRBV30,TRBJ2-3,.,.,CAWSGGTDTQYF,TGTGCCTGGAGCGGGGGAACAGATACGCAGTATTTT
TRBV4-3,TRBJ2-2,.,.,CASSQGVSNTGELFF,TGCGCCAGCAGCCAAGGCGTTTCGAACACCGGGGAGCTGTTTTTT
TRBV2,TRBJ1-2,.,TRBD1,CASRGTDNYGYTF,TGTGCCAGCAGGGGGACAGATAACTATGGCTACACCTTC
TRBV5-1,TRBJ2-1,once,TRBD2,CASSLAGGRYNEQFF,TGCGCCAGCAGCTTAGCGGGGGGTCGTTACAATGAGCAGTTCTTC
TRBV7-2,TRBJ2-3,.,.,CASSLEPAGADTQYF,TGTGCCAGCAGCTTAGAACCTGCGGGCGCAGATACGCAGTATTTT
TRBV5-6,TRBJ2-1,.,.,CASSLEGVNEQFF,TGTGCCAGCAGCTTGGAGGGGGTGAATGAGCAGTTCTTC
TRBV5-1,TRBJ2-7,.,TRBD1,CASSSGQGADEQYF,TGCGCCAGCAGCTCGGGACAGGGGGCTGACGAGCAGTACTTC
TRBV27,TRBJ1-2,once,.,CASSLHGAYNYGYTF,TGTGCCAGCAGTTTACATGGGGCCTACAACTATGGCTACACCTTC
TRBV10-3,TRBJ2-4,.,TRBD2,CAISDSAGKNIQYF,TGTGCCATCAGTGATTCAGCGGGAAAAAACATTCAGTACTTC
TRBV5-6,TRBJ1-3,.,.,CVSSWGFSGNTIYF,TGTGTCAGCAGCTGGGGCTTCTCTGGAAACACCATATATTTT
TRBV6-1,TRBJ2-7,.,.,CASTSATDEQYF,TGTGCCAGCACCTCAGCTACAGACGAGCAGTACTTC
TRBV7-3,TRBJ2-2,once,TRBD1,CASSPDRGFATGELFF,TGTGCCAGCAGTCCCGACAGGGGGTTCGCCACCGGGGAGCTGTTTTTT
TRBV5-1,TRBJ1-1,.,.,CASSLGQGYTEAFF,TGCGCCAGCAGCTTGGGTCAGGGATACACTGAAGCTTTCTTT
TRBV4-1,TRBJ1-1,.,.,CASSQVQGGNTEAFF,TGCGCCAGCAGCCAAGTACAAGGCGGGAACACTGAAGCTTTCTTT
TRBV29-1,TRBJ2-2,.,TRBD2,CSATPFSGGETGELFF,TGCAGCGCCACACCTTTTAGCGGGGGGGAAACCGGGGAGCTGTTTTTT
TRBV21-1,TRBJ1-4,.,.,CASSIVGQGEKLFF,TGTGCCAGCAGCATAGTGGGACAGGGGGAGAAACTGTTTTTT
TRBV27,TRBJ2-1,.,TRBD1,CASRQGAGYNEQFF,TGTGCCAGCAGGCAGGGGGCCGGCTACAATGAGCAGTTCTTC
TRBV6-1,TRBJ2-1,.,.,CASRGAPSDEQFF,TGTGCCAGCAGGGGGGCCCCTTCGGATGAGCAGTTCTTC
TRBV7-3,TRBJ2-2,.,.,CASSLRGGLRNTGELFF,TGTGCCAGCAGCTTAAGGGGGGGCCTCCGAAACACCGGGGAGCTGTTTTTT
TRBV29-1,TRBJ2-5,.,TRBD2,CSAVGGGEETQYF,TGCAGCGCGGTGGGCGGGGGGGAAGAGACCCAGTACTTC
TRBV11-2,TRBJ2-2,.,TRBD2,CASSLYDDGGANTGELFF,TGTGCCAGCAGCTTGTATGATGATGGGGGGGCGAACACCGGGGAGCTGTTTTTT
TRBV5-4,TRBJ2-7,.,TRBD2,CASSYSGTIYEQYF,TGTGCCAGCAGCTACTCCGGGACTATCTACGAGCAGTACTTC
TRBV28,TRBJ1-3,.,.,CASSLGFVGNTIYF,TGTGCCAGCAGTTTGGGCTTCGTCGGAAACACCATATATTTT
TRBV7-7,TRBJ2-5,.,.,CASSSATGRQTQYF,TGTGCTAGCAGCTCCGCGACGGGTAGGCAGACCCAGTACTTC
TRBV9,TRBJ2-1,.,.,CASSHYWSSYNEQFF,TGTGCCAGCAGCCATTACTGGAGCTCCTACAATGAGCAGTTCTTC
TRBV11-3,TRBJ2-3,once,.,CASSRGGDTQYF,TGTGCCAGCAGCAGGGGGGGAGATACGCAGTATTTT
TRBV6-1,TRBJ1-4,few,.,CAVEVPNEKLFF,TGTGCGGTTGAGGTTCCTAATGAAAAACTGTTTTTT
TRBV7-9,TRBJ1-4,.,TRBD1,CASSLGGQGVAEKLFF,TGTGCCAGCAGCTTAGGGGGACAGGGGGTGGCTGAAAAACTGTTTTTT
TRBV7-9,TRBJ1-1,.,TRBD1,CASSPRGPDTEAFF,TGTGCCAGCAGCCCGAGGGGGCCGGACACTGAAGCTTTCTTT
TRBV5-8,TRBJ1-5,.,.,CASSFGEHF,TGTGCCAGCAGCTTCGGGGAGCATTTT
TRBV28,TRBJ2-2,.,.,CASSFLEDTGELFF,TGTGCCAGCAGTTTTCTTGAGGACACCGGGGAGCTGTTTTTT
TRBV4-1,TRBJ1-1,.,TRBD1,CASSQDRVGTEAFF,TGCGCCAGCAGCCAGGACAGGGTAGGGACTGAAGCTTTCTTT
TRBV11-2,TRBJ2-7,.,TRBD1,CASSSYQDRDYEQYF,TGTGCCAGCAGCTCATACCAGGACAGGGACTACGAGCAGTACTTC
TRBV14,TRBJ1-3,.,TRBD1,CASSQGQASGNTIYF,TGTGCCAGCAGTCAAGGACAGGCCTCTGGAAACACCATATATTTT
TRBV7-7,TRBJ1-2,once,.,CASSRGTVANYGYTF,TGTGCCAGTAGCCGGGGGACCGTTGCTAACTATGGCTACACCTTC
TRBV4-1,TRBJ2-5,.,TRBD1,CASSQDGTGGIETQYF,TGCGCCAGCAGCCAAGATGGGACAGGAGGCATAGAGACCCAGTACTTC
TRBV9,TRBJ2-3,.,.,CASSARRPLTDTQYF,TGTGCCAGCAGCGCCCGGAGGCCCCTCACAGATACGCAGTATTTT
TRBV6-1,TRBJ2-7,few,.,CASVGGYEQYF,TGTGCCAGCGTGGGGGGTTACGAGCAGTACTTC
TRBV4-3,TRBJ2-3,.,TRBD2,CASSQAVLAGGTDTQYF,TGCGCCAGCAGCCAAGCCGTCCTAGCGGGGGGCACAGATACGCAGTATTTT
TRBV4-1,TRBJ1-2,.,.,CASSQTVGDSYGYTF,TGCGCCAGCAGCCAAACAGTAGGGGATTCGTATGGCTACACCTTC
TRBV19,TRBJ1-2,.,.,CASSIGLGHFYGYTF,TGTGCCAGTAGTATAGGTCTTGGGCACTTCTATGGCTACACCTTC
TRBV27,TRBJ2-7,few,TRBD2,CASRLAGGSYEQYF,TGTGCCAGCAGACTAGCGGGAGGGTCCTACGAGCAGTACTTC
TRBV2,TRBJ2-1,.,.,CASSEGGPAYEQFF,TGTGCCAGCAGTGAAGGCGGGCCAGCGTATGAGCAGTTCTTC
TRBV14,TRBJ1-6,.,TRBD1,CASRQGSTFSPLHF,TGTGCCAGCAGACAGGGGTCGACTTTCTCACCCCTCCACTTT
TRBV6-1,TRBJ1-1,.,.,CASSTSGNTEAFF,TGTGCCAGCAGCACCTCGGGAAACACTGAAGCTTTCTTT
TRBV11-2,TRBJ2-1,.,.,CASSFPYGDEQFF,TGTGCCAGCAGCTTCCCCTACGGGGATGAGCAGTTCTTC
TRBV5-6,TRBJ2-2,.,.,CASSFWGGSNTGELFF,TGTGCCAGCAGCTTTTGGGGGGGCTCGAACACCGGGGAGCTGTTTTTT
TRBV18,TRBJ2-2,few,.,CASTLYTGNTGELFF,TGTGCCAGCACACTTTATACAGGGAACACCGGGGAGCTGTTTTTT
TRBV28,TRBJ2-5,.,TRBD2,CASSLFSSSGEQETQYF,TGTGCCAGCAGTTTATTTTCGTCTAGCGGGGAACAAGAGACCCAGTACTTC
TRBV25-1,TRBJ2-5,.,TRBD2,CASSGGLAAQVAQYF,TGTGCCAGCAGTGGGGGACTAGCGGCCCAGGTGGCCCAGTACTTC
TRBV7-8,TRBJ1-5,.,TRBD1,CASRPDRGGNQPQHF,TGTGCCAGCAGACCAGACAGGGGGGGCAATCAGCCCCAGCATTTT
TRBV27,TRBJ2-1,.,.,CASSLSGPNNEQFF,TGTGCCAGCAGTTTATCGGGGCCTAACAATGAGCAGTTCTTC
TRBV6-5,TRBJ2-2,.,.,CASSYSAGPFDGELFF,TGTGCCAGCAGTTACTCGGCAGGGCCGTTCGACGGGGAGCTGTTTTTT